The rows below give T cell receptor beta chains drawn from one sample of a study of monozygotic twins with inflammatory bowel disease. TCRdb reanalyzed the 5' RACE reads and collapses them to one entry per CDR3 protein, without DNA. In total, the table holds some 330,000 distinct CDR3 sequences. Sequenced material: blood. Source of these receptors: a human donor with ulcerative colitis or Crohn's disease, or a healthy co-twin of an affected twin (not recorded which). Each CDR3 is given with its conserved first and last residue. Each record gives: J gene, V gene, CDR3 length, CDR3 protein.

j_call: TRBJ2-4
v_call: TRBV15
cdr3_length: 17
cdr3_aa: CATSRASPGVGKNIQYF

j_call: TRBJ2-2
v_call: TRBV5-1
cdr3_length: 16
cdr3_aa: CASSLGDSRVTGELFF

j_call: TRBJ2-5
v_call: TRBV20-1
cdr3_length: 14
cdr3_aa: CSARLTIIQETQYF

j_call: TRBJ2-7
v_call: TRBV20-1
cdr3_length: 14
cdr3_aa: CSARLAGGPGEQYF

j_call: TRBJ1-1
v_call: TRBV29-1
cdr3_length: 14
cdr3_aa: CSVVELTVGAEAFF

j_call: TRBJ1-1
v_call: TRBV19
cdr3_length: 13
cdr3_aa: CASRQVSGTEAFF

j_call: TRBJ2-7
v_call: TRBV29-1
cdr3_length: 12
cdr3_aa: CSVVAVPYEQYF

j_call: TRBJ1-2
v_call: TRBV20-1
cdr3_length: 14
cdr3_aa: CSARDDSLSYGYTF

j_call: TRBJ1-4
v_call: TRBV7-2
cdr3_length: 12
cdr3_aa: CASSWVGSKLFF

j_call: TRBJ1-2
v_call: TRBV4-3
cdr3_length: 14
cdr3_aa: CASSGQGGLYGYTF

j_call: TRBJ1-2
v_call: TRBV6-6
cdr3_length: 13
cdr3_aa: CASSTSGNYGYTF

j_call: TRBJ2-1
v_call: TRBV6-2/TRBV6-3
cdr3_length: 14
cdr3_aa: CASRLADRYNEQLF

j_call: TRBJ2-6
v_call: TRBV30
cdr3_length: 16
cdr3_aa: CASYSLGSSGANVLTF

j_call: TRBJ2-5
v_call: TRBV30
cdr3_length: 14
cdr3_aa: CAWRRPGHQETQYF

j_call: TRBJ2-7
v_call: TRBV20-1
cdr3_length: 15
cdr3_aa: CSASGIGGATYEQYF

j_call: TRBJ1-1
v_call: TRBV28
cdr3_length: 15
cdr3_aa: CASSLWGDMNTEAFF

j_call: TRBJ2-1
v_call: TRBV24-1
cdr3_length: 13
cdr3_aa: CATSRGGSAEQFF

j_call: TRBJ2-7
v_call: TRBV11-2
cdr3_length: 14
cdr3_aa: CASSFARGAYEQYF

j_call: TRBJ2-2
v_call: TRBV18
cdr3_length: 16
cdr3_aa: CASSPISTGSTGELFF

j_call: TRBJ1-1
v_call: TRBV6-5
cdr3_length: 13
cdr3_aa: CASSYSRDLGAFF